This TCR beta chain stems from a study of T cells after yellow fever vaccination. Study-wide results and caveats: Booster sampling recovered most clones from primary vaccination (under 97% CD4, approximately 90% CD8).

Via MiXCR, TCRdb re-called the 5' RACE reads, giving one row per CDR3 protein. The sample carries some 160,000 distinct CDR3 sequences, 5.5% to 7.5% recorded once. In its sample, this clonotype was seen many times. The antigen remains undetermined. CDR1 and CDR2 (germline): SGHRS, YFSETQ. This CDR3 contains 16 residues. Trimming removed 0 bases from V and 7 bases from J; junction bases left unmatched: 11. This receptor was identified in a man in his late teens or twenties who received the YFV17D yellow fever vaccine. V gene TRBV5-1 combines with J gene TRBJ1-2; 8 bases agree with TRBD1. This material consisted of CD4+ T cells sorted from PBMCs, taken 5 days after the first yellow fever vaccination. The CDR3 region has the DNA TGCGCCAGCAGCTTGGTTGCCGGACAGGGTTATAGTGGCTACACCTTC. Its translation is CASSLVAGQGYSGYTF.